Presented here are 7 T cell receptor beta chains from one specimen sequenced in a study of blood T cell repertoires in COVID-19. Method: immunoSEQ multiplex PCR; TCRdb's copy keeps in-frame clones and lacks some. Of some 250,000 clones listed, 80% to 90% are singletons. The sample comprised PBMCs or T cells enriched from blood (not recorded which). The receptors were gathered from a woman between 45 and 65 years old who had recovered from COVID-19.

The V gene is TRBV6-5, the J gene TRBJ2-7; 9 bases are shared with TRBD1. V was pared by 5 bases and J by 5 bases, with 10 bases of the junction left unmatched. The germline V gene has CDR1 MNHEY and CDR2 SVGAGI. This CDR3 spans 15 amino acids. CDR3 nucleotides: TGTGCCAGCAGTAGGGGGGACAGGGTCGGCAACGAGCAGTACTTC. Amino acid sequence: CASSRGDRVGNEQYF.

The chain is built from TRBV12-5 and TRBJ2-1, with D unresolved. Trimming removed 2 bases from V and 7 bases from J, with 9 bases in between. The CDR3 has 13 amino acids. The germline CDR1 and CDR2 sequences are LGHNT and FRNRAP. CDR3 loop: CASGLLILNEQFF. Written as DNA, the CDR3 is TGTGCTAGTGGTTTGCTGATCCTAAATGAGCAGTTCTTC.

V is TRBV18 and J is TRBJ2-7, with no clear D. The V end was cut by 3 bases, the J end by 3 bases, with 9 bases between. The length of the CDR3 is 13 residues. Germline CDR1 KGHSH, CDR2 LQKENI. CDR3 nucleotide sequence: TGTGCCAGCTCACCTTTACGCGGCTACGAGCAGTACTTC. Its protein is CASSPLRGYEQYF.

A word on this clone: Possible read error: a much larger clone is one base away. Different DNA sequences within this sample yield the same CDR3. The CDR3 loop reads CASSFRNEQFF. The CDR3 nucleotides are TGTGCCAGCAGTTTCCGGAATGAGCAGTTCTTC. The gene calls are TRBV28 and TRBJ2-1; D call uncertain. Germline-derived CDR1 and CDR2 are MDHEN and SYDVKM. The V end was cut by 3 bases, the J end by 7 bases, with 4 bases between. CDR3 length: 11 amino acids.

The chain uses TRBV10-1 and TRBJ1-2, with a weak D call TRBD1 (5 bases). Trimming removed 6 bases at V and 4 bases at J, with 12 bases between. Germline V gene sequence: CDR1 WNHNN, CDR2 SYGVQD (reference sequence). This CDR3 spans 13 amino acids. The CDR3 sequence is CASSSGQGYGYTF. The CDR3 DNA reads TGCGCCAGCAGCTCTGGACAAGGCTATGGCTACACCTTC.

The CDR3 nucleotides read TGTGCCAGCAGCGACCGACAGGGGTTAAGCTACACCTTC. It codes for CASSDRQGLSYTF. The chain has TRBV7-2 and TRBJ1-2, with 8 positions matching TRBD1. J was trimmed by 9 bases and V by 5 bases; bases with no gene match: 8. The CDR3 runs to 13 residues. Germline CDR1 SGHTA, CDR2 FQGNSA.

The genes are TRBV11-1 and TRBJ2-7, with D perhaps matching TRBD2 (5 bases). V was shortened by 3 bases and J by 0 bases, with 12 bases between the two germline ends. CDR1 is SGHAT, CDR2 FQDESV, per germline (reference sequence). The CDR3 extends over 15 amino acids. The CDR3 coding sequence is TGTGCCAGCAGCTTCTGGTCGGGGAGCTCCTACGAGCAGTACTTC. This translates into CASSFWSGSSYEQYF.